Here is one TCR beta chain with its context. V was shortened by 3 bases and J by 8 bases, with 13 bases between the two germline ends. The CDR3 loop spans 14 amino acids. The germline gives CDR1 ENHRY, CDR2 SYGVKD. As originally analysed: Researchers report that nucleated cell counts were estimated from reference gene primer amplification. Clones were sequenced by immunoSEQ multiplex PCR, and TCRdb holds only the in-frame ones, with some missing. That table gives V, J and clone size, and the DNA gave D and trimming. The profile shows some 210,000 clones, roughly 90% of them singletons. The data are from a study of blood T cell repertoires in COVID-19. On the study more broadly: Collection of acute and convalescent COVID-19 samples took place in the United States, Italy and Spain. T cells, B-cell-depleted T cells, or PBMCs provided the cDNA or gDNA that served as material.

The chain uses TRBV10-3 and TRBJ1-4; a weak D match, TRBD1 (5 bases). Sequenced sample: peripheral blood. This TCR was recovered from a woman aged 40 to 50 with acute or convalescent COVID-19. The CDR3 region is CAISDPRVGEKLFF. The CDR3 DNA sequence: TGTGCCATCAGTGATCCCAGGGTGGGGGAAAAACTGTTTTTT.